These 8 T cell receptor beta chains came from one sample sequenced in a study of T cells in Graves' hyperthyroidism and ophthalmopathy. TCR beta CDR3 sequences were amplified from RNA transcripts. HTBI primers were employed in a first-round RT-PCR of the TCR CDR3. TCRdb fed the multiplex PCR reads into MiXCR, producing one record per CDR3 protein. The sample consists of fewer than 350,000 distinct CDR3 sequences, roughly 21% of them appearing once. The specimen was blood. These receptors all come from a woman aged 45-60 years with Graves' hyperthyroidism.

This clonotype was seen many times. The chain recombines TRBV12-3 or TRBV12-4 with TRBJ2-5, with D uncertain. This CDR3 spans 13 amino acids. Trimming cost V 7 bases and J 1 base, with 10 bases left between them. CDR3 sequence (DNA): TGTGCCAGCACTACCAGCTCCCAAGAGACCCAGTACTTC. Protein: CASTTSSQETQYF.

CDR3 nucleotides: TGTGCCAGCAGCCCTCTTTTGAATGTTGAGCAGTTCTTC. Translating gives CASSPLLNVEQFF. The V and J genes are TRBV7-2 and TRBJ2-1; D is undetermined. V was shortened by 5 bases and J by 9 bases, with 14 bases between the two germline ends. The CDR3 sequence is 13 residues long. Germline loops: CDR1 SGHTA, CDR2 FQGNSA. Combining the CDR3 with reference TRBV7-2 and TRBJ2-1 gives the whole variable domain GAGVSQSPSNKVTEKGKDVELRCDPISGHTALYWYRQSLGQGLEFLIYFQGNSAPDKSGLPSDRFSAERTGGSVSTLTIQRTQQEDSAVYLCASSPLLNVEQFFGPGTRLTVL.

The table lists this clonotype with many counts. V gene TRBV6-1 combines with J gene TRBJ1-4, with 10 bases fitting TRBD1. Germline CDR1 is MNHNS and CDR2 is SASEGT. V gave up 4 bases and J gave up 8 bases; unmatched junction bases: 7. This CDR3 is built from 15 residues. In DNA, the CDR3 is TGTGCCAGCAGTGTTTTCCGGACAGGGGGGGAAAAACTGTTTTTT. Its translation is CASSVFRTGGEKLFF.

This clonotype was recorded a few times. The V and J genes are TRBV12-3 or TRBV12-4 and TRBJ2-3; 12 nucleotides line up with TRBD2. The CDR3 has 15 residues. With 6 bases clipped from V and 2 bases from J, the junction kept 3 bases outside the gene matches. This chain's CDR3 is CASSTSGGLTDTQYF. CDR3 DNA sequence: TGTGCCAGCAGCACTAGCGGGGGGCTCACAGATACGCAGTATTTT.

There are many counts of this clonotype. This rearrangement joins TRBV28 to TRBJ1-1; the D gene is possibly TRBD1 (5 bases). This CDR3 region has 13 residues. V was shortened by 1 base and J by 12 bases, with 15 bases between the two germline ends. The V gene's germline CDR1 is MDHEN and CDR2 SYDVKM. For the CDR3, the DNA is TGTGCCAGCAGTTTATATCGAGGGGTCGTATCTTTCTTT. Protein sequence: CASSLYRGVVSFF.

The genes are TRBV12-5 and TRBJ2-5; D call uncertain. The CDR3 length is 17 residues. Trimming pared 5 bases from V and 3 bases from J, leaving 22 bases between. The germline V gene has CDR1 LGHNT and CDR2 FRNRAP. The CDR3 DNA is TGTGCTAGTGGTCCCCCCGTGGCAGCCACAAAGGAAGAGACCCAGTACTTC. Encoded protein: CASGPPVAATKEETQYF.

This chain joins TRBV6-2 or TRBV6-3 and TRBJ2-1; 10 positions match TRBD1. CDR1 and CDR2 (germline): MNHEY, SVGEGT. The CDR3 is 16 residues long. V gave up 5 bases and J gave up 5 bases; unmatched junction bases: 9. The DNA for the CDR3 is TGTGCCAGCAGTACCCGGGACAGGGGAAGCAACAATGAGCAGTTCTTC. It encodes CASSTRDRGSNNEQFF.

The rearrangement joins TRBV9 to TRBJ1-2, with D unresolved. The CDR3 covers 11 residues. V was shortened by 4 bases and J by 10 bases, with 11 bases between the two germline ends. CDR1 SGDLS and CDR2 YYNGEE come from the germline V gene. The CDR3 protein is CASSSPRAYTF. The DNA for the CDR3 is TGTGCCAGCAGCTCCCCGCGGGCCTACACCTTC.